The T cell receptor (beta chain) under discussion was sequenced for a study of cytomegalovirus exposure and HLA in healthy donors. A word on this clone: Antigen specificity is unknown.

The germline CDR1 and CDR2 sequences are MDHEN and SYDVKM. The V and J ends lost 2 bases and 4 bases respectively, with 14 bases between them. There are 15 residues in the CDR3. Study-level points and caveats: Researchers reported in a later analysis that common viral pathogens appeared linked to several top clusters.

In the PCR, 60 Vbeta and 13 Jbeta primers were used. Sequencing was performed with immunoSEQ multiplex PCR; in TCRdb, only in-frame clones are kept and a portion is missing. The top ten clones hold roughly 6% of a sample with 120,000 or so clones, 60% to 85% of them seen once. The receptor was derived from a woman in her thirties or forties in good health and CMV-seronegative. The chain joins TRBV28 to TRBJ1-2; D is ambiguous. Sample: PBMCs. The CDR3 nucleotides are TGTGCCAGCAGTTTAAGGTCGGCAGGTATCTATGGCTACACCTTC. Its protein product is CASSLRSAGIYGYTF.